This TCR beta chain appears in the sequencing data of a study of blood T cells in healthy people across ages. Study summary: Using template switching, researchers captured about one barcoded beta molecule for each two T cells. General study findings and limits: Lack of knowledge of donor CMV status possibly confounded expanded clonotype changes.

The use of a sample-barcoded 5' primer and a J-beta primer mix characterized a second PCR of 7 to 11 cycles. Each CDR3 protein is one row after TCRdb ran MiXCR on the 5' RACE reads. The table records more than 800,000 distinct CDR3 sequences, 29% of them present only once. The CDR3 extends over 16 amino acids. The germline CDR1 and CDR2 sequences are MNHEY and SMNVEV (reference sequence). Points on this clonotype: As yet, its antigen is unknown. The junction shows a germline mismatch at one end, possibly a read error.

The genes are TRBV27 and TRBJ1-6; 8 nucleotides match TRBD1. The sequence was collected from a woman of 80 years or more in good health. Material for sequencing was blood. CDR3 sequence: CASGTGTGAGNSPLHF. The CDR3 DNA is TGTGCCAGCGGTACCGGGACAGGAGCTGGGAATTCGCCCCTCCACTTT.